This is a list of T cell receptor beta chains from one sample in a study of Graves' ophthalmopathy and Graves' hyperthyroidism. TCRdb recomputed calls from the multiplex PCR reads with MiXCR, one row per CDR3 protein. The sample has 500,000 to 600,000 distinct CDR3 sequences, less than 40% seen once. The sequenced material came from peripheral blood or thyroid tissue (not recorded which). The receptor set was obtained from an adult man with Graves' hyperthyroidism. The CDR3 runs from the conserved cysteine through the conserved F or W. Fields, in order: clone size, D gene, V gene, J gene, CDR3 DNA, CDR3 protein. The D gene is left open where the match is weak. Size values are once, few and many counts, or a class for expanded clones, and some rows have none.

-,TRBD1,TRBV15,TRBJ2-5,TGTGCCACCAGCAAATTGACAGGGGGTCGGGAGACCCAGTACTTC,CATSKLTGGRETQYF
few,-,TRBV7-8,TRBJ1-6,TGTGCCACAGCCGTAAGCTCCTATAATTCACCCCTCCACTTT,CATAVSSYNSPLHF
many,TRBD1,TRBV11-3,TRBJ2-7,TGTGCCAGCAGCTTAGCTGGGACAGGGAATCTCTACGAGCAGTACTTC,CASSLAGTGNLYEQYF
few,-,TRBV11-2,TRBJ2-2,TGTGCCAGCAGTGAAGGGGAGCTGTTTTTT,CASSEGELFF
-,TRBD1,TRBV9,TRBJ2-7,TGTGCCAGCTCACCACCGGTCCAGGGGGCATCGAGTGAGCAGTACTTC,CASSPPVQGASSEQYF
-,-,TRBV6-5,TRBJ1-6,TGTGCCAGCAGTTACGGCGGGGGCCGGAGCTCCTATAATTCACCCCTCCACTTT,CASSYGGGRSSYNSPLHF
many,-,TRBV12-3/TRBV12-4,TRBJ1-6,TGTGCCAGCAGTTTTAACAGAAATTCACCCCTCCACTTT,CASSFNRNSPLHF
many,-,TRBV2,TRBJ2-5,TGTGCCAGCAGTGAACTGACAGGTCGGCAAGAGACCCAGTACTTC,CASSELTGRQETQYF
once,TRBD1,TRBV29-1,TRBJ2-7,TGCAGCGTTGCCGGGACAGGGGGGGGCGAGCAGTACTTC,CSVAGTGGGEQYF
-,-,TRBV12-3/TRBV12-4,TRBJ2-3,TGTGCCAGCAGCTGCTGGGACTGCAGAGATACGCAGTATTTT,CASSCWDCRDTQYF
-,TRBD1,TRBV12-3/TRBV12-4,TRBJ1-2,TGTGCCAGCAGTTTACTGACAGGGGTCGGCTACACCTTC,CASSLLTGVGYTF
many,TRBD2,TRBV7-8,TRBJ2-5,TGTGCCAGCAGCGCCCGAGCGGGGCAAGAGACCCAGTACTTC,CASSARAGQETQYF
many,-,TRBV20-1,TRBJ2-5,TGCAGTGCTAGTCGGGAGAACCAAGAGACCCAGTACTTC,CSASRENQETQYF
many,-,TRBV5-8,TRBJ1-1,TGTGCCAGCAGCTGGTCCCTCAGGCCGCGGATGAACACTGAAGCTTTCTTT,CASSWSLRPRMNTEAFF
-,TRBD1,TRBV10-2,TRBJ1-2,TGCGCCAGCCGGACAGGGAGACGTGGCTACACCTTC,CASRTGRRGYTF
-,-,TRBV29-1,TRBJ1-2,TGCAGCGTTTCGGTAGGAGGGTACACCTTC,CSVSVGGYTF
-,TRBD2,TRBV20-1,TRBJ2-7,TGCAGTGCTGAGACTTGGGGGGGACCCTACAATGAGCAGTACTTC,CSAETWGGPYNEQYF
many,-,TRBV6-5,TRBJ1-1,TGTGCCAGCAGTTACCTGGGGTCAGGGAATGAAGCTTTCTTT,CASSYLGSGNEAFF
once,TRBD1,TRBV12-3/TRBV12-4,TRBJ1-1,TGTGCCAACACCCCAGGGGGGGGATTAGGGACTGAAGCTTTCTTT,CANTPGGGLGTEAFF
many,-,TRBV2,TRBJ1-2,TGTGCCAGCAGTGATCAGGGGCAGGATGGCTACACCTTC,CASSDQGQDGYTF
-,-,TRBV7-9,TRBJ2-1,TGTGCCAGCAGCCCAGAGGCGGGACCCTACAATGAGCAGTTCTTC,CASSPEAGPYNEQFF
many,-,TRBV6-1,TRBJ1-5,TGTGCCAGCAGTGACAGGGTGGAGGGGGATCAGCCCCAGCATTTT,CASSDRVEGDQPQHF
-,TRBD2,TRBV14,TRBJ2-5,TGTGCCAGCAGCCAAAATAGCGGGAACGGCGAGACCCAGTACTTC,CASSQNSGNGETQYF
many,-,TRBV27,TRBJ2-7,TGTGCCACCCAGAGGGTGCAGGGGTCCTACGAGCAGTACTTC,CATQRVQGSYEQYF
-,-,TRBV25-1,TRBJ1-2,TGTGCCAGCAGTGAATATGGGGTCCGCTTTTATGGCTACACCTTC,CASSEYGVRFYGYTF
-,-,TRBV2,TRBJ2-2,TGTGCCAGCAGGCTAGCGCGCCCCGGGGAGCTGTTTTTT,CASRLARPGELFF
-,TRBD1,TRBV5-1,TRBJ1-4,TGCGCCAGCAGCTCGCTACAACAGGGGAAAAAACTGTTTTTT,CASSSLQQGKKLFF
many,TRBD2,TRBV19,TRBJ2-6,TGTGCCAGTAGTATTGGAAGGGGTAGCGGGAGTATTTCTGGGGCCAACGTCCTGACTTTC,CASSIGRGSGSISGANVLTF
many,-,TRBV29-1,TRBJ2-3,TGCAGCGTTGGAGAGGCAGATACGCAGTATTTT,CSVGEADTQYF
-,-,TRBV7-2,TRBJ2-1,TGTGCCAGCAGCTTAGAGGGTGGGGTTTTCCACAATGAGCAGTTCTTC,CASSLEGGVFHNEQFF
few,-,TRBV7-3,TRBJ2-2,TGTGCCAGCAGCCACATGAGGGACACCGGGGAGCTGTTTTTT,CASSHMRDTGELFF
many,-,TRBV20-1,TRBJ1-5,TGCAGTGCTAGAGAAATGGCTGCAAATCAGCCCCAGCATTTT,CSAREMAANQPQHF
-,-,TRBV2,TRBJ2-7,TGTGCCAGCAGTCGGGCAGGGGAGTCCTACGAGCAGTACTTC,CASSRAGESYEQYF
many,-,TRBV19,TRBJ1-5,TGTGCCAGTAGTATTCGGGGGGACTTCGGTCAGCCCCAGCATTTT,CASSIRGDFGQPQHF
-,TRBD1,TRBV5-1,TRBJ2-5,TGCGCCAGCAGCTTGGCGGGACAGGGGGCAGGGGAGACCCAGTACTTC,CASSLAGQGAGETQYF
few,TRBD1,TRBV27,TRBJ2-5,TGTGCCAGCAGTTTATCCAGACAGGGAAGGGGAGAGACCCAGTACTTC,CASSLSRQGRGETQYF
many,TRBD1,TRBV4-1,TRBJ2-5,TGCGCCAGCAGCCAAGGACAGGGGGCTGCGGGAGAGACCCAGTACTTC,CASSQGQGAAGETQYF
many,-,TRBV19,TRBJ2-7,TGTGCCAGTAGTATGTCCCGGGTGGGCCCGCAGTACTTC,CASSMSRVGPQYF
few,TRBD1,TRBV20-1,TRBJ1-2,TGCAGTGCTAGAGACACTACCCAGGGACGGGACAGAAACTATGGCTACACCTTC,CSARDTTQGRDRNYGYTF
many,-,TRBV24-1,TRBJ2-5,TGTGCCACCAGTGATTCCCTCCGGAACCAAGAGACCCAGTACTTC,CATSDSLRNQETQYF
many,-,TRBV2,TRBJ1-1,TGTGCCAGCAGTGAAGGGTTCACTGAAGCTTTCTTT,CASSEGFTEAFF
many,TRBD1,TRBV5-1,TRBJ2-7,TGCGCCAGCAGCTTGGTCAGGGACAGAGGAGACTACGAGCAGTACTTC,CASSLVRDRGDYEQYF
many,-,TRBV6-1,TRBJ2-7,TGTGCCAGCAGTGAATGGGCCAGTGGCTACGAGCAGTACTTC,CASSEWASGYEQYF
-,TRBD1,TRBV6-5,TRBJ1-6,TGTGCCAGCAGACCCGGGACAGGGAATTCACCCCTCCACTTT,CASRPGTGNSPLHF
many,-,TRBV4-1,TRBJ1-1,TGCGCCAGCAGCTCAGGGAGTAGAAACACTGAAGCTTTCTTT,CASSSGSRNTEAFF
many,TRBD1,TRBV29-1,TRBJ1-2,TGCAGCGTCACACTACAGGGGGACTATGGCTACACCTTC,CSVTLQGDYGYTF
many,-,TRBV7-9,TRBJ2-7,TGTGCCAGCAGCTCCAAAACCTACGAGCAGTACTTC,CASSSKTYEQYF
many,-,TRBV19,TRBJ1-1,TGTGCCAGTAGTACTGTCACCCGGAACACTGAAGCTTTCTTT,CASSTVTRNTEAFF
many,-,TRBV9,TRBJ1-5,TGTGCCAGCAGCGTAGGGGGAGCTGGCAATCAGCCCCAGCATTTT,CASSVGGAGNQPQHF
many,-,TRBV6-6,TRBJ1-6,TGTGCCAGCAGACACGACGCAGGGGTCAATTCACCCCTCCACTTT,CASRHDAGVNSPLHF
-,-,TRBV6-6,TRBJ1-3,TGTGCCAGCAGTTACCAGAGGACTTCCTCTGGAAACACCATATATTTT,CASSYQRTSSGNTIYF
many,TRBD1,TRBV19,TRBJ1-6,TGTGCCAGTAGTGAACAGGGGGTCGGCGGTTCACCCCTCCACTTT,CASSEQGVGGSPLHF
-,-,TRBV10-2,TRBJ2-5,TGCGCCAGCAGTGAACAGGGATTAGAGACCCAGTACTTC,CASSEQGLETQYF
-,TRBD2,TRBV10-3,TRBJ2-7,TGTGCCATCAGAGATTCCGGGACTAGCTCCTCCTACGAGCAGTACTTC,CAIRDSGTSSSYEQYF
-,TRBD2,TRBV5-1,TRBJ2-5,TGCGCCAGCAGCTGGGGACTAGCGGCAGGGCCCCGGGAGACCCAGTACTTC,CASSWGLAAGPRETQYF
-,-,TRBV29-1,TRBJ1-3,TGCAGCGTTCGGAGCGGAAACACCATATATTTT,CSVRSGNTIYF